This entry lists 25 T cell receptor beta chains sequenced from one sample in a study of T-cell memory formation after mild COVID-19. TCRdb called the 5' RACE reads again in MiXCR, with one record for every CDR3 protein. The sample comprises roughly 250,000 distinct CDR3 sequences, approximately 16% of which are singletons, and roughly a fifth rests with the top ten. Sequencing input: PBMCs or a T cell subset sorted from them (not recorded which). These receptors came from a man between 18 and 29 years old who had mild COVID-19 (a few samples of this study predate the infection). Cell type and time point are not known.

This chain links TRBV4-3 with TRBJ2-3; TRBD2 is a possible D gene (6 bases). The CDR3 contains 16 residues. Trimming shortened V by 2 bases and J by 6 bases, and 18 bases separated the two germline ends. Germline V gene lookup returns CDR1 LGHNA and CDR2 YSLEER. CDR3 in amino acids: CASSQLGTSATDTQYF. The CDR3 nucleotides are TGCGCCAGCAGCCAACTAGGGACTTCGGCGACCGATACGCAGTATTTT.

V and J are TRBV12-3 or TRBV12-4 and TRBJ1-5, with 8 bases identical to TRBD1. This CDR3 contains 15 residues. The V segment lost 3 bases and the J segment 3 bases; nucleotides outside the gene matches: 4. The CDR3 sequence: CASSFTGGNNQPQHF. CDR3 in DNA: TGTGCCAGCAGTTTCACAGGGGGAAACAATCAGCCCCAGCATTTT.

J is TRBJ2-7 and V is TRBV7-9; D call uncertain. The V end lost 5 bases, the J end lost 0 bases, and 11 bases lay between the germline ends. The V gene's germline CDR1 is SEHNR and CDR2 FQNEAQ (reference sequence). This CDR3 is built from 14 residues. The DNA of the CDR3 is TGTGCCAGCAGCCCACCCCAAAACTCCTACGAGCAGTACGTC. The encoded protein is CASSPPQNSYEQYV.

This clonotype has a count of ten or more. This chain uses TRBV5-1 with TRBJ1-4; TRBD1 matches 7 bases. V gave up 4 bases and J gave up 5 bases; unmatched junction bases: 5. Germline CDR1 reads SGHRS; CDR2 reads YFSETQ. The CDR3 runs 14 residues. In DNA form, the CDR3 reads TGCGCCAGCAGCCGAGCGGGACAGAATGAAAAACTGTTTTTT. Residues: CASSRAGQNEKLFF.

This chain connects TRBV29-1 to TRBJ2-7, with D maybe TRBD2 (6 bases). The CDR3 has 12 amino acids. The germline V gene has CDR1 SQVTM and CDR2 ANQGSEA. V lost 6 bases and J lost 2, with 11 bases in between. In DNA form, the CDR3 reads TGCAGCGTGGGGGACTGGACCTACGAGCAGTACTTC. Amino acid sequence: CSVGDWTYEQYF.

This clonotype was found a few times. The V call is TRBV7-2, the J call TRBJ1-4; D gene uncertain. Germline lookup yields CDR1 SGHTA and CDR2 FQGNSA. The CDR3 is 13 residues long. Between the trimmed V and J ends, which lost 5 bases and 8 bases, there was a span of 12 bases. DNA of the CDR3: TGTGCCAGCAGCACCTTTTTGGGCGAAAAACTGTTTTTT. It codes for CASSTFLGEKLFF.

The chain has TRBV29-1 and TRBJ2-2, with unresolved D. The CDR3 runs to 11 residues. CDR1 is SQVTM and CDR2 is ANQGSEA in the germline V gene. Trimming stripped 7 bases from V and 2 bases from J, with 5 bases between. The CDR3: CSADNTGELFF. CDR3 bases: TGCAGCGCAGATAACACCGGGGAGCTGTTTTTT.

The V call is TRBV4-2, the J call TRBJ2-2; weak D call: TRBD2 (6 bases). Germline V CDR1 and CDR2: LGHNA, YNFKEQ. V lost 4 bases and J lost 0, with 12 bases in between. The CDR3 is 16 amino acids. In DNA form, the CDR3 reads TGTGCCAGCAGCCCTTCGACGGGGGCGAACACCGGGGAGCTGTTTTTT. Residues: CASSPSTGANTGELFF.

The genes are TRBV5-1 and TRBJ1-2, with D perhaps matching TRBD1 (5 bases). Germline V lookup: CDR1 SGHRS, CDR2 YFSETQ. V lost 0 bases, J lost 8 bases, and 14 bases lay in between. The CDR3 is made up of 14 amino acids. Written as DNA, the CDR3 is TGCGCCAGCAGCTTGGATGGGACCCCATGGGGCTACACCTTC. Its translation: CASSLDGTPWGYTF.

This clonotype was recorded a few times. The chain couples TRBV9 to TRBJ1-2; possible D gene TRBD1, 5 bases. Germline V lookup: CDR1 SGDLS, CDR2 YYNGEE. The ends were cut back, 1 base at V and 7 bases at J, with 8 bases in the middle. This CDR3 contains 12 residues. The CDR3 nucleotides are TGTGCCAGCAGCGTACCAGGGTTTGGCTACACCTTC. Amino acid sequence: CASSVPGFGYTF.

The CDR3 DNA reads TGTGCCAGCAGTGAATATACAGGGGCCCGGGGCTACACCTTC. This translates into CASSEYTGARGYTF. This chain links TRBV25-1 with TRBJ1-2; TRBD1 agrees at 7 bases. The CDR3 loop spans 14 amino acids. Germline V gene data show CDR1 as MGHDK and CDR2 as SYGVNS. With V trimmed by 0 bases and J by 8 bases, 6 bases remained unmatched.

The sample holds a few counts of this clonotype. The CDR3 is CSVEVRGLETQYF. The CDR3 coding sequence is TGCAGCGTTGAAGTCAGGGGGCTTGAGACCCAGTACTTC. This chain uses TRBV29-1 with TRBJ2-5, with TRBD1 matching 8 bases. The germline V gene has CDR1 SQVTM and CDR2 ANQGSEA. The V gene end was trimmed by 1 base and the J gene end by 5 bases; junction bases not matched to a gene: 3. The CDR3 has 13 amino acids.

This clonotype was counted only a few times. The chain is built from TRBV6-5 and TRBJ1-2; TRBD1 agrees at 12 bases. V was clipped by 6 bases and J by 7 bases; unmatched bases: 9. The CDR3 spans 15 residues. The germline CDR1 and CDR2 sequences are MNHEY and SVGAGI. Here the CDR3 DNA reads TGTGCCAGCAGGGAAAAGGGACAGGGGGCTTCTGGCTACACCTTC. Its translation is CASREKGQGASGYTF.

The chain recombines TRBV20-1 with TRBJ2-3; D unclear. The V end lost 6 bases, the J end lost 4 bases, and 8 bases lay between the germline ends. Germline CDR1 DFQATT, CDR2 SNEGSKA (reference sequence). This CDR3 contains 11 residues. CDR3 DNA: TGCAGTGCCCCCACGGCAGATACGCAGTATTTT. Translated: CSAPTADTQYF.

In its sample, this clonotype was seen a few times. J is TRBJ2-3 and V is TRBV7-2; TRBD2 aligns across 9 bases. The CDR3 loop spans 15 amino acids. Germline V gene sequence: CDR1 SGHTA, CDR2 FQGNSA. The junction had 10 bases not matched to a gene; V was cut back by 4 bases and J by 8 bases. The CDR3 sequence is CASSSTQRGEGTQYF. CDR3 DNA sequence: TGTGCCAGCAGCTCCACACAGCGGGGGGAGGGTACGCAGTATTTT.

This clonotype was observed at least ten times. V gene TRBV7-2 combines with J gene TRBJ2-1, with TRBD2 matching over 8 bases. Germline values: CDR1 SGHTA, CDR2 FQGNSA. The junction had 7 bases not matched to a gene; V was cut back by 5 bases and J by 1 base. The CDR3 loop spans 16 amino acids. DNA for the CDR3: TGTGCCAGCAGCGCCGGGAGGGTCGAATCCTACAATGAGCAGTTCTTC. It encodes CASSAGRVESYNEQFF.

The gene calls are TRBV12-3 or TRBV12-4 and TRBJ1-6; 8 bases align to TRBD1. Unmatched junction bases numbered 5, after V lost 4 bases and J lost 9 bases. This CDR3 is 14 amino acids long. CDR3: CASSSGTGRSPLHF. CDR3 coding DNA: TGTGCCAGCAGTTCCGGGACAGGACGTTCACCCCTCCACTTT.

This chain's CDR3 is CASWSPGQKDEQFF. The CDR3 DNA sequence: TGTGCCAGCTGGTCCCCGGGACAAAAGGATGAGCAGTTCTTC. This chain links TRBV5-4 with TRBJ2-1; TRBD1 is a possible D gene (6 bases). Trimming stripped 7 bases from V and 8 bases from J, with 19 bases between. Germline CDR1 SGHNT, CDR2 YYREEE (reference sequence). CDR3 size: 14 residues.

The V and J genes are TRBV7-2 and TRBJ1-5; possible D gene TRBD1, 5 bases. The V end lost 5 bases, the J end lost 6 bases, and 17 bases lay between the germline ends. This CDR3 comprises 15 residues. CDR1 is SGHTA and CDR2 is FQGNSA in the germline V gene. The CDR3 here is CASSPGRVGAQPQHF. DNA for the CDR3: TGTGCCAGCAGCCCTGGGAGGGTCGGGGCTCAGCCCCAGCATTTT.

The chain recombines TRBV12-3 or TRBV12-4 with TRBJ2-1; 7 bases align to TRBD2. V dropped 5 bases and J dropped 4; count of bases not matched to a gene: 5. The CDR3 totals 14 residues. The CDR3 nucleotides are TGTGCCAGCAGTGGTGACGGGGGGTACAATGAGCAGTTCTTC. Translating it yields CASSGDGGYNEQFF.

V and J are TRBV7-6 and TRBJ2-1, with D possibly matching TRBD2 (7 bases). Between the trimmed V and J ends, which lost 5 bases and 3 bases, there was a span of 20 bases. The CDR3 has 17 amino acids. Germline V gives CDR1 SGHVS, CDR2 FNYEAQ. CDR3: CASSQQRAGEGYNEQFF. CDR3 bases: TGTGCCAGCAGCCAACAACGGGCAGGGGAGGGCTACAATGAGCAGTTCTTC.

This clonotype was detected only a few times. The rearrangement links TRBV29-1 to TRBJ1-5; unclear D gene. The CDR3 runs 14 residues. In germline, CDR1 is SQVTM, CDR2 ANQGSEA. Trimming stripped 4 bases from V and 2 bases from J, with 12 bases between. As DNA, the CDR3 is TGCAGCGTTGCGGAGGGAGGAGGCAATCAGCCCCAGCATTTT. Protein: CSVAEGGGNQPQHF.

Many counts were recorded for this clonotype. The CDR3 DNA follows: TGTGCCAGCAGCTTGAAGGACGGGGAGGTCGAGACCCAGTACTTC. Amino acids: CASSLKDGEVETQYF. V gene TRBV5-6 combines with J gene TRBJ2-5; D is perhaps TRBD2 (6 bases). The CDR3 is 15 residues long. Germline lookup yields CDR1 SGHDT and CDR2 YYEEEE. With 1 base removed from V and 5 bases from J, the gap between germline ends came to 15 bases.

This clonotype was detected a few times. The chain carries TRBV29-1 and TRBJ1-2; 10 nucleotides align to TRBD1. This CDR3 is 14 amino acids long. CDR1 SQVTM and CDR2 ANQGSEA come from the germline V gene. Trimming took 6 bases from V and 4 from J; bases not matched to a gene: 8. The CDR3 DNA reads as TGCAGCGTAGATGGACAGGGGGAGTTCTATGGCTACACCTTC. Its protein product is CSVDGQGEFYGYTF.

The chain is built from TRBV27 and TRBJ2-5; 9 positions agree with TRBD2. This CDR3 spans 17 amino acids. The J segment lost 5 bases and the V segment lost 3 bases, leaving 13 bases of the junction unmatched. Germline V gene lookup returns CDR1 MNHEY and CDR2 SMNVEV (reference sequence). The CDR3: CASSFFFPSGVNETQYF. The CDR3 nucleotides read TGTGCCAGCAGTTTCTTCTTCCCTAGCGGGGTGAATGAGACCCAGTACTTC.